One and the same sample provided the 25 T cell receptor beta chains below, sequenced in a study of blood T cell repertoires in COVID-19. The assay was immunoSEQ multiplex PCR, and TCRdb's table has in-frame clones only and misses some. Seen here are fewer than 60,000 clones, around 80% observed once, and the top ten hold about 27%. Sequences were obtained from peripheral blood. The receptors stem from a woman older than 75 with COVID-19, enrolled during active disease.

This chain links TRBV19 with TRBJ2-1; perhaps TRBD2 as D (5 bases). The CDR3 contains 15 residues. The V end lost 5 bases, the J end lost 9 bases, and 20 bases lay between the germline ends. Germline CDR1 reads LNHDA; CDR2 reads SQIVND (reference sequence). CDR3 in amino acids: CASSPWSLARSEQFF. The CDR3 DNA is TGTGCCAGTAGTCCGTGGTCCTTAGCGCGAAGTGAGCAGTTCTTC.

The chain uses TRBV9 and TRBJ2-5; no clear D gene. Germline-derived CDR1 and CDR2 are SGDLS and YYNGEE. The CDR3 has 12 amino acids. The V end was cut by 4 bases, the J end by 4 bases, with 8 bases between. The DNA for the CDR3 is TGTGCCAGCAGCTTCAACGGAGAGACCCAGTACTTC. Protein sequence: CASSFNGETQYF.

In its sample, this clone was seen once. The chain has TRBV19 and TRBJ2-7; possibly TRBD1 for D (6 bases). Trimming cost V 6 bases and J 2 bases, with 14 bases left between them. The CDR3 has 14 residues. Germline values: CDR1 LNHDA, CDR2 SQIVND (reference sequence). This chain's CDR3 is CASRLTTGTYEQYF. The CDR3 nucleotides are TGTGCCAGTAGGCTGACGACAGGTACCTACGAGCAGTACTTC.

The genes are TRBV5-1 and TRBJ1-1; D not resolved. V dropped 2 bases and J dropped 1 base, with 6 bases sitting between them. The germline V gene has CDR1 SGHRS and CDR2 YFSETQ. The CDR3 is made up of 13 amino acids. The CDR3 is CASSFQENTEAFF. The DNA of the CDR3 is TGCGCCAGCAGCTTTCAGGAGAACACTGAAGCTTTCTTT. The full variable domain, in which reference TRBV5-1 and TRBJ1-1 provide the parts outside the CDR3, is KAGVTQTPRYLIKTRGQQVTLSCSPISGHRSVSWYQQTPGQGLQFLFEYFSETQRNKGNFPGRFSGRQFSNSRSEMNVSTLELGDSALYLCASSFQENTEAFFGQGTRLTVV.

The chain is built from TRBV6-5 and TRBJ2-3; maybe TRBD2 (7 bases). Trimming took 2 bases from V and 0 from J, leaving 12 bases between them. Germline CDR1 reads MNHEY; CDR2 reads SVGAGI. The CDR3 length is 16 residues. This CDR3 reads CASSYGRGVSTDTQYF. In DNA form, the CDR3 reads TGTGCCAGCAGTTACGGGAGGGGGGTAAGCACAGATACGCAGTATTTT.

The chain carries TRBV3-1 (or the pseudogene TRBV3-2) and TRBJ2-2; 13 nucleotides agree with TRBD2. The CDR3 extends over 14 amino acids. Germline CDR1 is LGHDT and CDR2 is YNNKEL (reference sequence). J lost 7 bases, V lost 4 bases, and 0 bases had no gene match. CDR3 sequence (DNA): TGTGCCAGCAGCCGGACTAGCGGGAGCGGGGAGCTGTTTTTT. Translating gives CASSRTSGSGELFF.

This clone came up a few times. V usage is TRBV6-5 and J usage is TRBJ2-7; 7 bases align to TRBD2. V gave up 0 bases and J gave up 3 bases; unmatched junction bases: 8. Germline CDR1 and CDR2: MNHEY and SVGAGI. This CDR3 has 16 amino acids. The CDR3 region is CASSYSAGGSIYEQYF. CDR3 DNA: TGTGCCAGCAGTTACTCGGCTGGCGGGAGTATCTACGAGCAGTACTTC.

This clone was seen once. The chain joins TRBV19 to TRBJ1-2, with 9 bases identical to TRBD1. This CDR3 comprises 14 residues. Germline-derived CDR1 and CDR2 are LNHDA and SQIVND (reference sequence). The junction had 3 bases not matched to a gene; V was cut back by 4 bases and J by 3 bases. CDR3 amino acids: CASSRDRADYGYTF. CDR3 DNA sequence: TGTGCCAGTAGTAGGGACAGGGCGGACTATGGCTACACCTTC.

This clone appeared a few times. The chain couples TRBV7-9 to TRBJ2-1; D gene ambiguous. V was pared by 6 bases and J by 4 bases, with 7 bases between. The CDR3 is made up of 12 amino acids. Looked up from germline, CDR1 is SEHNR and CDR2 is FQNEAQ (reference sequence). As DNA, the CDR3 is TGTGCCAGCAGTGGGCCTTACAATGAGCAGTTCTTC. Its protein product is CASSGPYNEQFF.

This chain links TRBV27 with TRBJ2-5, with a possible D match to TRBD2 (5 bases). The germline V gene encodes CDR1 MNHEY and CDR2 SMNVEV (reference sequence). The CDR3 sequence is 14 residues long. Trimming shortened V by 8 bases and J by 1 base, and 14 bases separated the two germline ends. CDR3 sequence (DNA): TGTGCCAGCTCCCCGGGAACCTTCCAAGAGACCCAGTACTTC. Protein sequence: CASSPGTFQETQYF.

The V and J genes are TRBV30 and TRBJ1-1; weak D call: TRBD1 (6 bases). This CDR3 contains 13 residues. V was pared by 3 bases and J by 1 base, with 9 bases between. Germline CDR1 reads GTSNPN; CDR2 reads SVGIG (reference sequence). This CDR3 is CAWSKQGNTEAFF. DNA for the CDR3: TGTGCCTGGAGCAAACAGGGGAACACTGAAGCTTTCTTT.

The chain is built from TRBV10-1 and TRBJ1-1; a weak D match, TRBD1 (5 bases). CDR3 length: 15 residues. The V end was cut by 2 bases, the J end by 5 bases, with 15 bases between. Germline V CDR1 and CDR2: WNHNN, SYGVQD (reference sequence). The CDR3 region is CASSEGGGMGTEAFF. The CDR3 nucleotides are TGCGCCAGCAGTGAGGGGGGGGGAATGGGAACTGAAGCTTTCTTT.

V is TRBV10-1 and J is TRBJ2-5; 11 bases fit TRBD2. Germline CDR1 reads WNHNN; CDR2 reads SYGVQD (reference sequence). The CDR3 length is 16 residues. Unmatched junction bases numbered 3, after V lost 2 bases and J lost 1 base. The CDR3 nucleotides are TGCGCCAGCAGTGAGGTAGCGGGAGGGCCCCAAGAGACCCAGTACTTC. Amino acids: CASSEVAGGPQETQYF.

The rearrangement uses TRBV7-9 and TRBJ1-1, with 7 bases fitting TRBD1. Trimming cost V 2 bases and J 4 bases; bases outside gene matches: 7. This CDR3 has 15 amino acids. CDR1 is SEHNR, CDR2 FQNEAQ, per germline (reference sequence). The CDR3 DNA reads as TGTGCCAGCAGCTTACGACAGGGTTCGGGCACTGAAGCTTTCTTT. Translated, it gives CASSLRQGSGTEAFF. The full variable domain, in which reference TRBV7-9 and TRBJ1-1 provide the parts outside the CDR3, is DTGVSQNPRHKITKRGQNVTFRCDPISEHNRLYWYRQTLGQGPEFLTYFQNEAQLEKSRLLSDRFSAERPKGSFSTLEIQRTEQGDSAMYLCASSLRQGSGTEAFFGQGTRLTVV.

The chain carries TRBV7-3 and TRBJ2-1; 12 bases are a match to TRBD2. V lost 0 bases to trimming and J lost 5 bases; unmatched junction nucleotides: 5. The CDR3 totals 17 residues. From germline, CDR1 is SGHTA and CDR2 FQGTGA. The CDR3 sequence is CASSLTAGLAGNNEQFF. Written as DNA, the CDR3 is TGTGCCAGCAGCTTAACGGCAGGACTAGCGGGGAACAATGAGCAGTTCTTC.

The chain links TRBV5-1 to TRBJ1-1; D may be TRBD1 (5 bases). Germline lookup yields CDR1 SGHRS and CDR2 YFSETQ. The CDR3 runs 14 residues. V was cut by 2 bases and J by 3 bases, with 11 bases left in between. CDR3 sequence reads: CASSFGGRDTEAFF. Written as DNA, the CDR3 is TGCGCCAGCAGCTTCGGGGGACGGGACACTGAAGCTTTCTTT. The full variable domain, its missing parts supplied by reference TRBV5-1 and TRBJ1-1, is KAGVTQTPRYLIKTRGQQVTLSCSPISGHRSVSWYQQTPGQGLQFLFEYFSETQRNKGNFPGRFSGRQFSNSRSEMNVSTLELGDSALYLCASSFGGRDTEAFFGQGTRLTVV.

V and J are TRBV7-8 and TRBJ2-7, with D possibly matching TRBD2 (5 bases). This CDR3 spans 15 amino acids. The germline V gene has CDR1 SGHVS and CDR2 FQNEAQ. Trimming removed 1 base from V and 3 bases from J, with 13 bases in between. CDR3 amino acids: CASSLGGVSGYEQYF. The CDR3 DNA reads TGTGCCAGCAGCTTAGGTGGGGTAAGCGGCTACGAGCAGTACTTC.

This clone came up a few times. The gene calls are TRBV27 and TRBJ2-3, with D tentatively TRBD1 (5 bases). CDR1 is MNHEY and CDR2 is SMNVEV in the germline V gene (reference sequence). The CDR3 has 15 amino acids. V was shortened by 8 bases and J by 6 bases, with 21 bases between the two germline ends. CDR3 in DNA: TGTGCCAGCTCTCTTAAGGGGCGAGGAGAGGATACGCAGTATTTT. This translates into CASSLKGRGEDTQYF.

The chain links TRBV15 to TRBJ1-3, with D possibly TRBD1 on 6 matching bases. Germline V CDR1 and CDR2: LNHNV, YYDKDF (reference sequence). CDR3 length: 15 amino acids. Trimming took off 7 bases at V and 0 bases at J, with 13 bases between the two ends. CDR3 bases: TGTGCCACCATAGGGACAAGGAACTCTGGAAACACCATATATTTT. Translating gives CATIGTRNSGNTIYF.

This chain joins TRBV5-7 and TRBJ2-7; TRBD1 might be the D (6 bases). TRBV5-7 counts as an open reading frame of uncertain function. The CDR3 has 15 residues. Trimming left V 2 bases short and J 2 bases short, with 14 bases between. The CDR3 region has the DNA TGTGCCAGCAGCTTCTTGGACAGACAAACCTACGAGCAGTACTTC. Protein sequence: CASSFLDRQTYEQYF.

This chain links TRBV5-1 with TRBJ1-1, with 7 bases fitting TRBD1. From germline, CDR1 is SGHRS and CDR2 YFSETQ. The CDR3 consists of 16 residues. With V trimmed by 1 base and J by 0 bases, 6 bases remained unmatched. The CDR3 reads CASSLTGQNMNTEAFF. As DNA, the CDR3 is TGCGCCAGCAGCTTGACGGGACAGAACATGAACACTGAAGCTTTCTTT.

The chain has TRBV7-3 and TRBJ2-3; TRBD2 matches 8 bases. The junction had 9 bases not matched to a gene; V was cut back by 3 bases and J by 1 base. This CDR3 is 17 amino acids long. The V gene's germline CDR1 is SGHTA and CDR2 FQGTGA. CDR3 in amino acids: CASSLRPVLAGTDTQYF. CDR3 sequence (DNA): TGTGCCAGCAGCTTGCGCCCCGTACTAGCGGGCACAGATACGCAGTATTTT.

This clone was observed once. This chain links TRBV6-2 or TRBV6-3 with TRBJ2-5, with 12 bases aligning to TRBD2. The CDR3 sequence is 18 residues long. The germline V gene encodes CDR1 MNHEY and CDR2 SVGEGT. V trimming: 5 bases; J trimming: 0 bases; junction bases outside the gene matches: 10. CDR3 coding DNA: TGTGCCAGCAGTAGACTAGCGGGAGTACCTAGGAACCAAGAGACCCAGTACTTC. Its protein product is CASSRLAGVPRNQETQYF.

The V and J genes are TRBV7-9 and TRBJ1-3; no reliable D call. The V gene's germline CDR1 is SEHNR and CDR2 FQNEAQ (reference sequence). The ends were cut back, 4 bases at V and 4 bases at J, with 2 bases in the middle. The CDR3 loop spans 11 amino acids. The CDR3 sequence is CASSSGNTIYF. The CDR3 DNA reads TGTGCCAGCAGCTCGGGAAACACCATATATTTT.

V usage is TRBV18 and J usage is TRBJ2-1; 8 bases are shared with TRBD2. V shed 3 bases, J shed 5 bases, and the junction held 6 bases outside the gene matches. The V gene's germline CDR1 is KGHSH and CDR2 LQKENI. This CDR3 has 15 amino acids. For the CDR3, the DNA is TGTGCCAGCTCACCCCCACTAGCGGAAAACAATGAGCAGTTCTTC. Translated, it gives CASSPPLAENNEQFF.